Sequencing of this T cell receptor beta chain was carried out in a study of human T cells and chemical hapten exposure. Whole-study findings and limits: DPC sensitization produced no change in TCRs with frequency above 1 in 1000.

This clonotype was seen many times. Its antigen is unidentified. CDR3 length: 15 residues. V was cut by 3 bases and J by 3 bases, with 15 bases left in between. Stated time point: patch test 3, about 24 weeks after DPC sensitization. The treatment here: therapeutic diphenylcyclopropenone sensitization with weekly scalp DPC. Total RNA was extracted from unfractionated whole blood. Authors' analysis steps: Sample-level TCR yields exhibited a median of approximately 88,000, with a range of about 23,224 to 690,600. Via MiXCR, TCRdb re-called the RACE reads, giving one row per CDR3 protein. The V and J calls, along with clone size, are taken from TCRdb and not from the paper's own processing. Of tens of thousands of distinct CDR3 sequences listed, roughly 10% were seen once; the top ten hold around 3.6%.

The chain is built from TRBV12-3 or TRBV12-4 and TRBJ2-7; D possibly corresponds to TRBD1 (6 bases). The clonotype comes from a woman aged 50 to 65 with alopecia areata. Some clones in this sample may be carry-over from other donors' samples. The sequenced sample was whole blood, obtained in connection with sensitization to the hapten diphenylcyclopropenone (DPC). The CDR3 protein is CASSFFTGQFYEQYF. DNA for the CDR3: TGTGCCAGCAGTTTTTTCACCGGACAGTTCTACGAGCAGTACTTC.